This T cell receptor (beta chain) originates from a study of naive and memory T cell subsets. The study's findings and limits: RNA-based TCR counts may shift with T cell activation and differentiation. The power law exponent of TCR abundance differed between naive and memory cells.

This clonotype was observed at least ten times. Its antigen is currently unknown. Overnight CMV lysate stimulation of fresh PBMCs defined donor CMV status by CD4+ IFNgamma. Trimming left V 2 bases short and J 0 bases short, with 11 bases between. Per germline, CDR1 SEHNR and CDR2 FQNEAQ (reference sequence). This CDR3 is built from 16 residues. Both TRBC1 and TRBC2 were covered by a beta constant-region primer of two equimolar oligonucleotides. The ligated cDNA underwent four PCR rounds using SP2 and nested alpha and beta constant-region primers. MiXCR, run by TCRdb on the UMI-ligation and nested PCR reads, gives a single entry per CDR3 protein. The sample lists 9,500 to 10,000 distinct CDR3 sequences; about 6% were seen once.

The TCR originated in a human donor in good health. The V call is TRBV7-9, the J call TRBJ2-1; D gene uncertain. Specimen: CD4+ TEMRA cells from blood. The subset here: effector memory re-expressing CD45RA, CD45RA+ CD27-. CDR3 DNA sequence: TGTGCCAGCAGCTTATGGTCTAAGAGCTCCTACAATGAGCAGTTCTTC. Amino acid sequence: CASSLWSKSSYNEQFF.